The clone carrying this TCR beta chain was detected once. This sample is drawn from a study of blood T cell repertoires in COVID-19. Across the whole study: Sites across the United States, Italy and Spain contributed samples from acute and convalescent COVID-19. T cells, B-cell-depleted T cells, or PBMCs provided the cDNA or gDNA that served as material.

Trimming took 5 bases from V and 4 from J, leaving 8 bases between them. The germline CDR1 and CDR2 sequences are MDHEN and SYDVKM. The CDR3 extends over 12 amino acids. As processed by the authors: Quantification of nucleated cells was approximated via reference gene primer amplification. Some clones are missing from TCRdb's copy, which holds only in-frame ones; the method was immunoSEQ multiplex PCR. The DNA was the basis for D and trimming; V, J and clone size are from that table. This sample has some 290,000 clones, with 75% to 90% found just once. The sample consisted of peripheral blood. The chain recombines TRBV28 with TRBJ1-2, with D unclear. This sequence originates from a woman in her fifties or sixties who had recovered from COVID-19. CDR3 sequence: CASSLTIYGYTF. The CDR3 nucleotides read TGTGCCAGCAGTCTTACAATCTATGGCTACACCTTC.